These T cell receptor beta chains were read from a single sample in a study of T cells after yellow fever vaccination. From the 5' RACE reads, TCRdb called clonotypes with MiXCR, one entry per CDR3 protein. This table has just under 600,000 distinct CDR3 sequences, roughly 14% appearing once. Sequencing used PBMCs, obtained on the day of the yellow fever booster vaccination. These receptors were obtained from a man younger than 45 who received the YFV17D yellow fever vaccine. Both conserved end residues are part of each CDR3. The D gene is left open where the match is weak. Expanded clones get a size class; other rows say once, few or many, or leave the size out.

TGTGCCAGCTCGGGACAGGACCTGGGTACTGAAGCTTTCTTT	CASSGQDLGTEAFF	TRBJ1-1	TRBD1	few	TRBV18
TGTGCCAGCAGCAGGGACACTTATAGCAATCAGCCCCAGCATTTT	CASSRDTYSNQPQHF	TRBJ1-5	-	-	TRBV12-3/TRBV12-4
TGTGCCTCCAACCCAAGCGGGAGGGCCACAGATACGCAGTATTTT	CASNPSGRATDTQYF	TRBJ2-3	TRBD2	few	TRBV30
TGTGCTAGTGGTTTGGTATCTTTCGGTGAACTTGGCTTCTCCTACAATGAGCAGTTCTTC	CASGLVSFGELGFSYNEQFF	TRBJ2-1	-	few	TRBV12-5
TGTGCCAGCTCAGCAGGATTGGGACTAGCGGGAGACTCCTACAATGAGCAGTTCTTC	CASSAGLGLAGDSYNEQFF	TRBJ2-1	TRBD2	many	TRBV18
TGTGCCAGCTGCCGACCTGACTCTCCTAGCGTTTTGACAGATACGCAGTATTTT	CASCRPDSPSVLTDTQYF	TRBJ2-3	-	-	TRBV12-3/TRBV12-4
TGCGCCAGCAGCAAAAGTCAGGACCTCCTCGCGGGGGAGACCCAGTACTTC	CASSKSQDLLAGETQYF	TRBJ2-5	-	few	TRBV4-1
TGTGCCAGCAGCCAAGATCTGGGACAGGGACCTCCTGAGCAGTTCTTC	CASSQDLGQGPPEQFF	TRBJ2-1	TRBD1	-	TRBV14
TGTGCCAGCAGCTTGGAGACAGCCCTCTACAATGAGCAGTTCTTC	CASSLETALYNEQFF	TRBJ2-1	-	many	TRBV11-3
TGTGCCACCTCCCGGGGAGGCGGGAGTAGCAATGAGCAGTTCTTC	CATSRGGGSSNEQFF	TRBJ2-1	TRBD2	-	TRBV10-3
TGTGCCAGCAGTCTAGGACCCGTATCGAACACCGGGGAGCTGTTTTTT	CASSLGPVSNTGELFF	TRBJ2-2	-	few	TRBV7-2
TGTGCCAGCAGCCTTTGGACAGGGGAACAGCCCCAGCATTTT	CASSLWTGEQPQHF	TRBJ1-5	TRBD1	-	TRBV7-8
TGTGCCAGCAGTTACTCGAGAGTAGCGGTTTCCTACAATGAGCAGTTCTTC	CASSYSRVAVSYNEQFF	TRBJ2-1	-	few	TRBV6-5
TGTGCCAGTAGTAATTGGGGGTACAATGAGCAGTTCTTC	CASSNWGYNEQFF	TRBJ2-1	-	few	TRBV19
TGTGCCAGCACCCAGGGTACCTCTGAAGCTTTCTTT	CASTQGTSEAFF	TRBJ1-1	-	-	TRBV6-6
TGCGCCAGCAGCCAAGAGGGCACAGGGGTACTTAACGAGCAGTACTTC	CASSQEGTGVLNEQYF	TRBJ2-7	TRBD1	-	TRBV4-3
TGTGCCAGCTCACCAAAAATTCCTAGTGGGGGCTTTGATGAGCAGTTCTTC	CASSPKIPSGGFDEQFF	TRBJ2-1	-	-	TRBV18
TGTGCCAGCAGTTCCCGTCGGACTAGCGGGAGCTTGGATGAGCAGTTCTTC	CASSSRRTSGSLDEQFF	TRBJ2-1	TRBD2	-	TRBV28
TGCGCCAGCAGCCAAGAAGTCCCTAGCGCCCCTTACGAGCAGTACTTC	CASSQEVPSAPYEQYF	TRBJ2-7	-	few	TRBV4-3
TGTGCCAGCAGCTTATTCGTAGCAGTAAGGACAAGTCTTTCTTACGAGCAGTACTTC	CASSLFVAVRTSLSYEQYF	TRBJ2-7	-	-	TRBV7-6
TGCGCCAGCAGCGCCGACCGAGGTGAGCAGTTCTTC	CASSADRGEQFF	TRBJ2-1	-	-	TRBV5-1
TGTGCCAGCAGCCAGATTAGCGGGAGGGCCGGGATTGGTGAGCAGTTCTTC	CASSQISGRAGIGEQFF	TRBJ2-1	TRBD2	-	TRBV7-8
TGTGCCAGCAGTACACCGACAAGTTCCGCTGGCTACACCTTC	CASSTPTSSAGYTF	TRBJ1-2	-	few	TRBV6-1
TGTGCTCGGAGCGGGACGGCGTCCTACGAGCAGTACTTC	CARSGTASYEQYF	TRBJ2-7	TRBD2	few	TRBV30
TGTGCCAGCAGCGTGGAGAGGGTCCGATCACCCCTCCACTTT	CASSVERVRSPLHF	TRBJ1-6	-	few	TRBV5-4
TGTGCCAGTAGTGGGGGGGGAACTCCAGTGGTGGCCCAGCATTTT	CASSGGGTPVVAQHF	TRBJ1-5	-	-	TRBV19
TGTGCCAGCTCACCACCGTCGAACACCGGGGAGCTGTTTTTT	CASSPPSNTGELFF	TRBJ2-2	-	many	TRBV18
TGCAGTGCCGGAGGTTCTACGATAGAGACCCAGTACTTC	CSAGGSTIETQYF	TRBJ2-5	-	-	TRBV20-1
TGTGCCAGCAGCTTAGGGGAAGCTGGGGCCAACGTCCTGACTTTC	CASSLGEAGANVLTF	TRBJ2-6	-	-	TRBV7-2
TGTGCCAGCAGTGCCCGGGTGGAAACTGAAGCTTTCTTT	CASSARVETEAFF	TRBJ1-1	-	few	TRBV28
TGTGCCAGCAGCCTAACACAGGGGGCGCCGTACGAGCAGTACTTC	CASSLTQGAPYEQYF	TRBJ2-7	TRBD1	few	TRBV27
TGTGCCAGCAGCCCGCGGCCCACCAATGAGCAGTTCTTC	CASSPRPTNEQFF	TRBJ2-1	-	few	TRBV7-8
TGCGCCAGCAGCTGGGAGGGGAGTCAGCCCCAGCATTTT	CASSWEGSQPQHF	TRBJ1-5	-	-	TRBV5-1
TGCGCCAGCGGGACAGGGGGCACTTACGAGCAGTACTTC	CASGTGGTYEQYF	TRBJ2-7	TRBD1	-	TRBV5-1
TGTGCCAGCAGCTTAGTTAGGTCAGATACGCAGTATTTT	CASSLVRSDTQYF	TRBJ2-3	-	many	TRBV7-2
TGTGCCAGCAGCTCGGTGGACAGGGGGTGGACTGAAGCTTTCTTT	CASSSVDRGWTEAFF	TRBJ1-1	TRBD1	-	TRBV5-6
TGTGCCAGCAGCCAGGGGACTAGCGGGAAAGAGACCCAGTACTTC	CASSQGTSGKETQYF	TRBJ2-5	TRBD2	-	TRBV5-8
TGTGCCAGCCGTTATCCGGGACAGCAAGAGACCCAGTACTTC	CASRYPGQQETQYF	TRBJ2-5	TRBD1	-	TRBV28
TGCGCCAGCACGGCTAGCGGTACCACAGATACGCAGTATTTT	CASTASGTTDTQYF	TRBJ2-3	TRBD2	few	TRBV5-1
TGTGCCACCGGGTTGAAGACAGGGGTAAACACCGGGGAGCTGTTTTTT	CATGLKTGVNTGELFF	TRBJ2-2	TRBD1	few	TRBV10-3
TGCAGTGCTAGAGGCGGGACGGAAGAAGCTTTCTTT	CSARGGTEEAFF	TRBJ1-1	-	few	TRBV20-1
TGTGCCAGTGGACAGGGGGCTTCTGGCTACACCTTC	CASGQGASGYTF	TRBJ1-2	TRBD1	few	TRBV12-3/TRBV12-4
TGTGCCAGCAGCTTGGGGACAGGGGCAACCGGGGAGCTGTTTTTT	CASSLGTGATGELFF	TRBJ2-2	TRBD1	-	TRBV7-6
TGTGCCAGCAGCGTAGGGGCTAGCGGGAGTTACAATGAGCAGTTCTTC	CASSVGASGSYNEQFF	TRBJ2-1	TRBD2	many	TRBV9
TGTGCCAGCTCACTAAAGGGACCTCCCACAGATACGCAGTATTTT	CASSLKGPPTDTQYF	TRBJ2-3	-	-	TRBV18
TGCGCCAGCAGCTTGGCCCTTTATGGGGTGTACGAGCAGTACTTC	CASSLALYGVYEQYF	TRBJ2-7	-	many	TRBV5-1
TGTGCCAGCAGCTCTCAGTGGGGTGACAATGAGCAGTTCTTC	CASSSQWGDNEQFF	TRBJ2-1	-	-	TRBV7-2
TGTGCCAGCAGGGACCAGCGAGGCCACGAGCAGTACTTC	CASRDQRGHEQYF	TRBJ2-7	-	few	TRBV12-3/TRBV12-4
TGTGCCAGCAGCCCAGTGGGTTCCACTGAAGCTTTCTTT	CASSPVGSTEAFF	TRBJ1-1	-	few	TRBV7-9
TGTGCCTGGAGTGTACCGGGACACGACTATGGCTACACCTTC	CAWSVPGHDYGYTF	TRBJ1-2	-	-	TRBV30
TGTGCCAGCAGCCAGTACCGTACCGGGGAGCTGTTTTTT	CASSQYRTGELFF	TRBJ2-2	-	few	TRBV14
TGTGCCAGCAGCAAACAGGGGGGGCCCTACGAGCAGTACTTC	CASSKQGGPYEQYF	TRBJ2-7	-	few	TRBV7-2